One TCR beta chain is described in this entry. Its antigen has not been determined. Base quality data are lacking; no much larger clone is found one base away. This sample was taken from a study of blood T cell repertoires in COVID-19 (dated by TCRdb to between 2020 and 2021). Notes on the research overall: The collaborator samples originated in the United States, Italy and Spain and spanned the acute and convalescent phases of COVID-19. The dataset comprised deeply sampled blood TCRbeta repertoires from subjects exposed to, actively infected with, or recovered from COVID-19. Where available, HLA class I and class II types were obtained from metadata supplied by the sample provider rather than from assay-based typing. The samples were drawn from the first 160 participants of the ongoing ImmuneRACE study and from over 950 subjects provided by 6 global collaborators. The prospective study material was composed of cDNA or gDNA derived from T cells, B-cell-depleted T cells, or PBMCs. The sample metadata nearly always contained a de-identified subject ID, COVID-19 status, age in years and sex. A freely available public database, intended as a resource for researchers studying the immune response to SARS-CoV-2, is where the repertoires were released. General conclusions and limits of the study: How much clinical and demographic metadata was included differed by source and by participant, and the metadata was provided uncurated.

The immunoSEQ Assay, a bias-controlled multiplex PCR, was used to amplify TCRbeta CDR3 regions from genomic DNA. As for the authors' bioinformatics: The number of nucleated cells in each sample was estimated by amplification of reference gene primers within the assay. To quantify the absolute abundance of each unique TCRbeta CDR3 rearrangement, sequence reads were collapsed and filtered. For each sample, productive Simpson clonality was calculated as the square root of Simpson's diversity index across productive rearrangements. The clones in this table, taken by TCRdb from immuneACCESS, are in-frame only. Not every clone is retained; where verified, under half of the shortfall comes from an unresolved V gene, and the cause of the rest is unknown. For V, J and clone size, that table is used; D and trimming come from the DNA. The sample table records more than 300,000 clones; roughly 90% of these occur just once. Around 20% of the sample is in the top ten clones.

In the prospective study, participants were about 18 to 95 years old, resided in approximately 25 geographic areas of the United States, and were enrolled through a virtual design. In the prospective study, cohorts were assigned on the basis of participant-reported clinical history obtained from a screening survey and a study questionnaire. Recovered participants in ImmuneRACE Cohort 3 were defined by two consecutive negative NP/OP PCR tests, clearance by a healthcare professional, or resolution of symptoms. Mobile phlebotomists in the prospective study collected whole blood, serum and a nasopharyngeal or oropharyngeal swab from every participant. Over a roughly two-month period, participants in the prospective study had the option of providing additional blood draws and questionnaires. Before DNA extraction, prospective study blood samples were shipped either frozen or at room temperature. What was sequenced was PBMCs or T cells enriched from blood (not recorded which). This TCR came from a woman aged 25-40 years who had recovered from COVID-19.

At the DNA level, the sequence is TGTGCCAGCAGCTTTGGCCAGAACACTGAAGCTTTCTTT. It translates to CASSFGQNTEAFF. Recombination linked TRBV11-2 to TRBJ1-1, with no D gene named confidently. Cut back by 3 bases and 1 base, the V and J ends lie 6 bases apart. The CDR3 sequence holds 13 residues, the cysteine and phenylalanine included. Only the CDR3 DNA stays, 39 bases, in frame from base 1. CDR1 and CDR2 were assigned from the germline V gene as SGHAT and FQNNGV.